These 10 T cell receptor beta chains were all obtained from the same sample, sequenced in a study of T cell repertoires in cytomegalovirus infection. Their recognized antigens are unknown. TCRdb itself ran the reads through MiXCR, one entry per CDR3 protein. The sample lists around 710,000 distinct CDR3 sequences; around 29% were seen once. The specimen was cultured CD8+ T cells from PBMCs, collected from culture after CMV antigen stimulation. The receptors were gathered from a human donor in good health (CMV status not recorded). Some clones in this sample may be carry-over from other donors' samples.

This clonotype was found many times. The V gene is TRBV7-2, the J gene TRBJ2-5, with 7 bases lining up with TRBD2. Germline lookup yields CDR1 SGHTA and CDR2 FQGNSA. The CDR3 is 13 amino acids. Trimming cost V 6 bases and J 2 bases; bases outside gene matches: 3. The CDR3, as DNA: TGTGCCAGCAGGGGGAGGGGTCAAGAGACCCAGTACTTC. It yields the protein CASRGRGQETQYF. The entire variable domain, with the rest obtained from reference TRBV7-2 and TRBJ2-5, is as follows: GAGVSQSPSNKVTEKGKDVELRCDPISGHTALYWYRQSLGQGLEFLIYFQGNSAPDKSGLPSDRFSAERTGGSVSTLTIQRTQQEDSAVYLCASRGRGQETQYFGPGTRLLVL.

The chain combines TRBV19 with TRBJ2-3; 10 bases match TRBD2. V lost 3 bases, J lost 5 bases, and 14 bases stayed unmatched. The length of the CDR3 is 18 residues. Germline V gene lookup returns CDR1 LNHDA and CDR2 SQIVND (reference sequence). The CDR3 spells CASSILTSGPSSEDTQYF. The CDR3 DNA follows: TGTGCCAGTAGTATTTTGACTAGCGGGCCCAGCTCGGAAGATACGCAGTATTTT.

At least ten counts were recorded for this clonotype. The chain joins TRBV7-6 to TRBJ2-1, with D hard to call. Germline assignment: CDR1 SGHVS and CDR2 FNYEAQ. The CDR3 has 13 residues. Trimming removed 5 bases at V and 6 bases at J, with 11 bases between. The CDR3 protein is CASSVDEVNEQFF. The CDR3 DNA reads TGTGCCAGCAGCGTTGACGAGGTCAATGAGCAGTTCTTC. The full variable domain, rest sourced from reference TRBV7-6 and TRBJ2-1, is GAGVSQSPRYKVTKRGQDVALRCDPISGHVSLYWYRQALGQGPEFLTYFNYEAQQDKSGLPNDRFSAERPEGSISTLTIQRTEQRDSAMYRCASSVDEVNEQFFGPGTRLTVL.

This rearrangement joins TRBV6-1 to TRBJ1-2; the D is unclear. CDR3 length equals 12 residues. Trimming stripped 11 bases from V and 3 bases from J, with 13 bases between. Germline values: CDR1 MNHNS, CDR2 SASEGT. This CDR3 reads CALTNRDYGYTF. CDR3 nucleotide sequence: TGTGCCCTAACTAACCGGGACTATGGCTACACCTTC.

The sample holds a few counts of this clonotype. The rearrangement joins TRBV6-5 to TRBJ2-3; 16 positions agree with TRBD2. This CDR3 has 22 residues. The ends lost 6 bases at V and 5 bases at J; junction bases unmatched: 23. Germline-derived CDR1 and CDR2 are MNHEY and SVGAGI. The CDR3 bases are TGTGCCAGCAGGCTATATTGGGGCCTTATTCCGGGACTAGCGGGGGGGCAAGATACGCAGTATTTT. This sequence encodes CASRLYWGLIPGLAGGQDTQYF.

A remark on this clonotype: This sequence may be a read error, since a much larger clone differs from it by one base. Because the CDR3 is missing its conserved closing phenylalanine or tryptophan, this is likely a read error. V is TRBV12-3 or TRBV12-4 and J is TRBJ1-1; D is unresolved. Trimming removed 2 bases at V and 0 bases at J, with 10 bases between. The length of the CDR3 is 15 residues. CDR3 coding DNA: TGTGCCAGCAGTTTATGGCGGCCACTGAACACTGAAGCTTTCTCT. Protein: CASSLWRPLNTEAFS.

J is TRBJ1-1 and V is TRBV7-9; possible D gene TRBD1, 6 bases. V shed 4 bases and J shed 6 bases, with 18 bases lying between them. Germline assignment: CDR1 SEHNR and CDR2 FQNEAQ (reference sequence). The CDR3 is 15 amino acids. CDR3 coding DNA: TGTGCCAGCAGCTCAGTTCCGGGGGCAACCCCTGAAGCTTTCTTT. Translated: CASSSVPGATPEAFF.

The rearrangement links TRBV6-4 to TRBJ2-3, with 8 bases matching TRBD2. Germline V CDR1 and CDR2: MRHNA, SNTAGT. Trimming cost V 3 bases and J 2 bases; bases outside gene matches: 1. The CDR3 length is 14 residues. Written as DNA, the CDR3 is TGTGCCAGCAGTGAACTAGCGGCCACAGATACGCAGTATTTT. Its protein is CASSELAATDTQYF.

This rearrangement joins TRBV20-1 to TRBJ2-7; a possible D gene is TRBD2 (5 bases). This CDR3 has 14 amino acids. The germline V and J ends were trimmed by 6 bases and 3 bases, with 18 bases remaining between them. Germline loops: CDR1 DFQATT, CDR2 SNEGSKA (reference sequence). The DNA for the CDR3 is TGCAGTGCGAGGGTACTAGAGGGCCGCTACGAGCAGTACTTC. Its translation: CSARVLEGRYEQYF.

The J gene is TRBJ1-4, the V gene TRBV6-5; D uncertain. Germline loops: CDR1 MNHEY, CDR2 SVGAGI. Trimming shortened V by 7 bases and J by 4 bases, and 10 bases separated the two germline ends. The CDR3 totals 13 residues. The CDR3 reads CASKEGLNEKLFF. CDR3 bases: TGTGCCAGCAAGGAGGGCCTTAATGAAAAACTGTTTTTT.